This paragraph reports one T cell receptor (beta chain). As yet, its antigen is unknown. Per the germline V gene, CDR1 is MGHDK and CDR2 is SYGVNS. The CDR3 consists of 15 residues. V lost 2 bases and J lost 7; bases outside the gene matches: 3. The data derive from a study of cytomegalovirus exposure and HLA in healthy donors. Study results and caveats: Beyond CMV serostatus, there was no information to go on about immune exposure. Links to common viral pathogens appeared, in a later analysis, for several of the most significant clusters. Analysis was carried out at a later point, and it linked a missense DCLRE1C variant to TCR beta V- and J-gene trimming.

13 Jbeta primers and 60 Vbeta primers were used for the PCR. Profiling relied on immunoSEQ multiplex PCR, and the TCRdb table lists in-frame clones only, not all of them. The table shows approximately 200,000 clones, with roughly 85% occurring only once. This rearrangement joins TRBV25-1 to TRBJ2-1; TRBD2 matches at 12 bases. Sequencing input: PBMCs. This receptor was obtained from a woman between 45 and 65 years old in good health and CMV-seronegative. The CDR3 DNA reads TGTGCCAGCAGTGAAAGACTAGCGGGAGATAATGAGCAGTTCTTC. Protein sequence: CASSERLAGDNEQFF. Supplemented by reference TRBV25-1 and TRBJ2-1, the full variable domain reads EADIYQTPRYLVIGTGKKITLECSQTMGHDKMYWYQQDPGMELHLIHYSYGVNSTEKGDLSSESTVSRIRTEHFPLTLESARPSHTSQYLCASSERLAGDNEQFFGPGTRLTVL.